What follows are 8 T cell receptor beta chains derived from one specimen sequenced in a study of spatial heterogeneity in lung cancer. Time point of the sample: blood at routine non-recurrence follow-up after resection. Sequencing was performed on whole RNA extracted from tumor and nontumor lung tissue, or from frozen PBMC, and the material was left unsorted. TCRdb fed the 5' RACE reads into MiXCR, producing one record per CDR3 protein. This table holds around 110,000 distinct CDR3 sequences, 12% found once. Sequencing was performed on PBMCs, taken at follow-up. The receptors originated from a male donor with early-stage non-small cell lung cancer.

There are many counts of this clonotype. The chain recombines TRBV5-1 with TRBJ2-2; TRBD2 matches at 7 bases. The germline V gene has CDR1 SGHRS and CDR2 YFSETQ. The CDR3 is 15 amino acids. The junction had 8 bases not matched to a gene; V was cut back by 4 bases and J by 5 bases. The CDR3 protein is CASSLGSAGTGELFF. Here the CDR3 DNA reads TGCGCCAGCAGCCTGGGGTCAGCGGGGACCGGGGAGCTGTTTTTT.

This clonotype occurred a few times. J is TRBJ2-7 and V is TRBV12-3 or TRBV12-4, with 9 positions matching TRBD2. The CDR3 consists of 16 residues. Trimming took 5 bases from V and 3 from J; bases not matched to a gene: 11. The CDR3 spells CASSPSELAGSYEQYF. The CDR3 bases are TGTGCCAGCAGTCCCTCCGAGCTAGCGGGAAGCTACGAGCAGTACTTC.

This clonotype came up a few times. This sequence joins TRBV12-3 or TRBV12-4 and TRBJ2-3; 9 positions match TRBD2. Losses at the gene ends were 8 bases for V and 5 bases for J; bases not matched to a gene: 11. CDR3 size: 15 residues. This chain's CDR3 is CASESGGYGVDTQYF. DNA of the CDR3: TGTGCCAGCGAGAGCGGGGGGTACGGAGTAGATACGCAGTATTTT.

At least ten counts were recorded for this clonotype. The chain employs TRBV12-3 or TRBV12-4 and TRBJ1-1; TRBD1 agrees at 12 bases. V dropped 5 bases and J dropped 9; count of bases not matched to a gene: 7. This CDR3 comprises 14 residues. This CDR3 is CASSVRDRGPKAFF. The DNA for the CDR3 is TGTGCCAGCAGTGTCCGGGACAGGGGGCCCAAAGCTTTCTTT.

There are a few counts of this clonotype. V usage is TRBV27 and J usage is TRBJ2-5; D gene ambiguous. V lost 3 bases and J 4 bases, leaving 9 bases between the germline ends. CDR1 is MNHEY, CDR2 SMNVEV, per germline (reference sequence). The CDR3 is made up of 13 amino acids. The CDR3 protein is CASSFGGVETQYF. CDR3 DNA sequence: TGTGCCAGCAGTTTCGGTGGGGTAGAGACCCAGTACTTC.

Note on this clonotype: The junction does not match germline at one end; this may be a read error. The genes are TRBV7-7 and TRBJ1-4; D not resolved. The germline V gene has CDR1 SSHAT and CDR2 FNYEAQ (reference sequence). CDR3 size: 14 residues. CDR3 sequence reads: CASSPLGEQQKLFF. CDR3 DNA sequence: TGTGCTAGCAGCCCTCTCGGGGAGCAGCAAAAACTGTTTTTT.

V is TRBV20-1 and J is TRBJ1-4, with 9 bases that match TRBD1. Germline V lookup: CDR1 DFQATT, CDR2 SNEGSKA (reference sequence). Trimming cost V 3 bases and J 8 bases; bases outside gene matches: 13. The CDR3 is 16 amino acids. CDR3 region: CSARKTTGGLKEKLFF. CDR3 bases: TGCAGTGCTAGGAAAACAACAGGGGGCCTAAAAGAAAAACTGTTTTTT.

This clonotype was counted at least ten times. The CDR3: CATGRGDQPQHF. DNA for the CDR3: TGTGCCACCGGCAGGGGTGATCAGCCCCAGCATTTT. This chain links TRBV10-3 with TRBJ1-5; D is perhaps TRBD1 (6 bases). The CDR3 extends over 12 amino acids. V was cut by 10 bases and J by 5 bases, with 12 bases left in between. Germline V gene sequence: CDR1 ENHRY, CDR2 SYGVKD.